The entry below describes one T cell receptor beta chain. The data originate from a study of PD-1 blockade in classical Hodgkin lymphoma. From germline, CDR1 is LGHNA and CDR2 YNFKEQ. Trimming cost V 5 bases and J 5 bases, with 21 bases left between them. The CDR3 sequence is 16 residues long. Clones were read by immunoSEQ multiplex PCR, and TCRdb kept only the in-frame ones, dropping some. The table lists some 23,000 clones, approximately 79% of them singletons. Specified time point: cycle 4 day 1 (C4D1), after five to seven weeks of nivolumab. Each patient relapsed following autologous stem cell transplantation, and prior brentuximab vedotin exposure differed. The authors purified CD4+ T cells from thawed PBMCs by magnetic negative selection.

The sequenced sample was CD4+ T cells from blood, obtained before the fourth cycle of nivolumab. This chain joins TRBV4-2 and TRBJ1-1, with a tentative D call TRBD1 (5 bases). The receptor was isolated from a human donor with classical Hodgkin lymphoma. This chain's CDR3 is CASSSQAGRPGTEAFF. The DNA for the CDR3 is TGTGCCAGCAGCTCGCAAGCAGGGCGACCTGGGACTGAAGCTTTCTTT.